This TCR beta chain comes out of a study of spatial heterogeneity in lung cancer. Study context: Each time, sequencing found more beta-chain sequences than alpha-chain sequences.

This clonotype has at least ten counts. The target antigen is unknown. For a library built for alpha chains, this beta chain is a stray read; little rests on its size. Time point noted: sample taken at primary tumor resection. A total of some 70 untreated early-stage non-small cell lung cancer patients served as donors. Whole RNA, which was extracted from tumor, nontumor lung tissue or frozen PBMC, was sequenced without any cell sorting. Findings and caveats of the study: Mutation counts in tumors were tracked by counts of expanded intratumoral alpha and beta TCRs. The estimated TCR-seq coverage of tumor T cells amounted to roughly 6.8% when looking at alpha chains and more than 11% when looking at beta chains.

TCRdb used MiXCR to reprocess the 5' RACE reads, holding one entry per CDR3 protein. Of some 6,900 distinct CDR3 sequences listed, around an eighth are singletons. The CDR3 is 14 residues long. The J segment lost 1 base and the V segment lost 3 bases, leaving 3 bases of the junction unmatched. CDR1 SGDLS and CDR2 YYNGEE come from the germline V gene. The chain couples TRBV9 to TRBJ2-7, with 8 bases that match TRBD2. The source material was lung tumor tissue, sampled at surgery. This clonotype originated in a male donor with early-stage non-small cell lung cancer. CDR3: CASSEGLVSYEQYF. In DNA form, the CDR3 reads TGTGCCAGCAGCGAGGGACTAGTATCCTACGAGCAGTACTTC.